This record looks at one TCR beta chain sequence and its context. It lacks a known antigen. No per-base quality is available; no much larger clone lies one base away. The data originate from a study of immune characteristics of hereditary and idiopathic chronic pancreatitis. For the study in its entirety: Local pancreatic immune cells and TCRbeta repertoires were profiled in hereditary and idiopathic chronic pancreatitis and were compared with control organ donor pancreases. TCRbeta sequencing covered 4 or 5 control pancreases, roughly 7 hereditary chronic pancreatitis pancreases and about six idiopathic chronic pancreatitis pancreases. The gDNA-based approach was chosen because it involved minimal in vitro experimental manipulation of pancreas-infiltrating T cells.

Trimming leaves V shorter by 6 bases and J shorter by 4 bases, with the junction holding 6 bases beyond the gene matches. The germline V gene sets CDR1 to MNHEY and CDR2 to SVGAGI. Reading from cysteine to phenylalanine, the CDR3 counts 15 amino acids. Just the 45-base CDR3 DNA is kept, in frame starting at base 1. General findings and caveats noted by the study authors: Differences in Vbeta-Jbeta gene family usage, including TRBV10, TRBV19, TRBV23 and TRBV5, were found between hereditary and idiopathic chronic pancreatitis. Significantly increased TCRbeta repertoire diversity and reduced clonality were observed in both chronic pancreatitis groups relative to controls. Numbers of productive TCR rearrangements correlated positively with disease severity scores among 10 to 15 chronic pancreatitis patients. Chronic pancreatitis caused by alcohol use was excluded from the study. Patient tissue was available only at the time of TPIAT, so disease duration differences may have influenced immune findings.

Chronic pancreatitis pancreas tissue came from patients undergoing total pancreatectomy with islet autotransplantation (TPIAT). The chronic pancreatitis patients who were included had no known history of diabetes. Genomic DNA was extracted directly from bulk pancreas tissue, without T cell sorting, for TCRbeta sequencing. No particular cause of disease was identified in patients with idiopathic chronic pancreatitis. At two US centers, pancreas tissues from patients and organ donors were collected on a consecutive basis. Library creation used the immunoSEQ multiplex PCR assay. The TCRbeta CDR3 region and neighboring sequences were amplified from pancreatic genomic DNA and then sequenced. On the authors' methods: Repertoire diversity was assessed as a mean normalized Shannon-Wiener index, and productive clonality and productive rearrangement counts were also measured. The nonparametric Mann-Whitney U test was used to compare repertoire metrics between controls and chronic pancreatitis. CDR3beta sequences with identical amino acid composition and length across subjects were defined as shared clonotypes. TCRdb took this table from immuneACCESS and kept in-frame rearrangements with V and J called. Such tables lack part of the clones; where checked against another copy, unresolved V genes explain under half of the gap, and the rest is unexplained. V, J and clone size are those of that table, while D and trimming were read from the DNA. Recorded for this sample are about 9,400 clones; roughly 80% of them occurred a single time. The ten biggest clones cover approximately 15% of the sample.

In this chain, TRBV6-5 is recombined with TRBJ1-5; 10 of the junction bases match TRBD1. Sequenced sample: pancreas tissue with idiopathic chronic pancreatitis. In the paper's terms, the cell subset or site label means: chronic pancreatitis without an identified cause. The source of this sequence is a human donor with chronic pancreatitis. CDR3 loop: CASRTGGGWNQPQHF. The bases are TGTGCCAGCAGGACAGGGGGCGGATGGAATCAGCCCCAGCATTTT.